This TCR beta chain comes out of a study of blood T cell repertoires in COVID-19 (dated by TCRdb to about 2020). Background on the whole study: Collaborator samples came from the United States, Italy and Spain and covered acute and convalescent phases of COVID-19. Where available, HLA class I and class II types were obtained from metadata supplied by the sample provider rather than from assay-based typing. The material from the prospective study consisted of cDNA or gDNA derived from T cells, B-cell-depleted T cells, or PBMCs. The dataset comprised deeply sampled blood TCRbeta repertoires from subjects exposed to, actively infected with, or recovered from COVID-19. A freely available public database, intended as a resource for researchers studying the immune response to SARS-CoV-2, is where the repertoires were released. Samples were obtained from the ongoing ImmuneRACE study (first 160 participants) and from roughly 1,300 subjects provided by 6 global collaborators. The sample metadata nearly always contained a de-identified subject ID, COVID-19 status, age in years and sex.

The investigation overall reported the following: How much clinical and demographic metadata was included differed by source and by participant, and the metadata was provided uncurated.

Trimming takes 1 base from V and 8 bases from J, and the germline ends sit 16 bases apart. Looking up the germline V gene (reference sequence) yields CDR1 LGHDT and CDR2 YNNKEL. From the cysteine up to the phenylalanine, the CDR3 has a length of 15 residues. The kept DNA is CDR3 alone, 45 bases in frame from the first base. Details on this clone: Its antigen is still unknown. There are no base qualities to consult, and no much larger clone falls within one base.

TCRbeta CDR3 regions were amplified from genomic DNA using the immunoSEQ Assay, a bias-controlled multiplex PCR. In the paper's pipeline: The number of nucleated cells in each sample was estimated from the amplification of reference gene primers within the assay. To quantify the absolute abundance of each unique TCRbeta CDR3 rearrangement, sequence reads were collapsed and filtered. For each sample, productive Simpson clonality was calculated by taking the square root of Simpson's diversity index across productive rearrangements. TCRdb re-hosts the immuneACCESS table, in-frame sequences only. Its copies lack some clones; in the studies checked, an unresolved V gene accounts for under half of them, and the cause for the rest is not known. Clone size and the V and J calls come from that table; the DNA yielded D and trimming. The sample data list roughly 89,000 clones, and approximately 80% of these were observed just once. Around 15% of the sample belongs to the ten largest clones.

Whole blood was collected in K2EDTA tubes by collaborating institutions according to the institutions' own protocols. Collaborator samples were shipped for TCRbeta analysis as frozen whole blood, isolated PBMCs, or DNA extracted from either sample type. This sequence originates from a woman older than 75 with acute or convalescent COVID-19. Recombination linked TRBV3-1 (or the pseudogene TRBV3-2) to TRBJ2-3, and the D gene may be TRBD2, 6 bases matching. Sequenced input: peripheral blood. The CDR3 corresponds to CASSQGGAGGTTQYF. The DNA is TGTGCCAGCAGCCAAGGCGGCGCCGGAGGGACTACGCAGTATTTT.